A selection of T cell receptor beta chains follows, all from one sample in a study of Graves' ophthalmopathy and Graves' hyperthyroidism. TCRdb processed the multiplex PCR reads anew with MiXCR; each CDR3 protein has one entry. This sample yields roughly 480,000 distinct CDR3 sequences, of which 13% to 15% are seen a single time; about a tenth belongs to the top ten. What was sequenced was blood. These receptors all come from a woman in her twenties or thirties with Graves' ophthalmopathy. Both conserved end residues are part of each CDR3. The D gene is left open where the match is weak. The listing skips clone size in some rows; elsewhere it reads once, few, many or a size class.

j_call	d_call	clone_size	cdr3_length	v_call	cdr3_aa	cdr3_nt
TRBJ1-6	-	-	16	TRBV27	CASSSTNPPYNSPLHF	TGTGCCAGCAGTTCCACTAATCCACCCTATAATTCACCCCTCCACTTT
TRBJ2-5	-	many	15	TRBV28	CASSLRAGVQETQYF	TGTGCCAGCAGTTTAAGGGCAGGGGTCCAAGAGACCCAGTACTTC
TRBJ2-2	-	many	15	TRBV6-1	CASTETSGFDGELFF	TGTGCCAGCACCGAAACGTCAGGGTTTGACGGGGAGCTGTTTTTT
TRBJ2-6	TRBD2	-	17	TRBV19	CASSRDYSSSGSNVLTF	TGTGCCAGTAGTAGGGACTACTCTAGCTCTGGGTCCAACGTCCTGACTTTC
TRBJ2-7	-	-	15	TRBV28	CASSKDPARRYEQYF	TGTGCCAGCAGCAAAGACCCCGCCCGACGCTACGAGCAGTACTTC
TRBJ2-5	-	-	16	TRBV9	CASSVDPKARQETQYF	TGTGCCAGCAGCGTAGACCCCAAGGCTAGACAAGAGACCCAGTACTTC
TRBJ1-5	-	many	15	TRBV20-1	CSARGGRVLNQPQHF	TGCAGTGCTAGAGGGGGGCGGGTCCTCAATCAGCCCCAGCATTTT
TRBJ1-5	-	many	15	TRBV6-5	CASSYSSTTDQPQHF	TGTGCCAGCAGTTACTCGTCCACAACCGATCAGCCCCAGCATTTT
TRBJ2-2	TRBD2	few	16	TRBV5-1	CASSLGSGRTTGELFF	TGCGCCAGCAGCTTGGGGAGCGGGAGGACGACCGGGGAGCTGTTTTTT
TRBJ2-2	-	many	14	TRBV24-1	CATSDLLDAGELFF	TGTGCCACCAGTGATTTACTAGATGCCGGGGAGCTGTTTTTT
TRBJ2-5	-	few	15	TRBV4-3	CASSQDLGLGETQYF	TGCGCCAGCAGCCAAGATCTGGGCCTAGGGGAGACCCAGTACTTC
TRBJ1-1	TRBD1	many	15	TRBV4-1	CASSQADRGGTEAFF	TGCGCCAGCAGCCAAGCCGACAGGGGGGGGACTGAAGCTTTCTTT
TRBJ2-5	-	many	11	TRBV11-2	CASSLGWDQYF	TGTGCCAGCAGCTTAGGTTGGGACCAGTACTTC
TRBJ2-7	-	many	12	TRBV5-1	CASSLDPNEQYF	TGCGCCAGCAGCTTGGACCCCAACGAGCAGTACTTC
TRBJ2-2	TRBD1	-	16	TRBV20-1	CSARDPDRGDTGELFF	TGCAGTGCTAGAGATCCGGACAGGGGGGACACCGGGGAGCTGTTTTTT
TRBJ1-5	-	many	13	TRBV2	CASSAPSNQPQHF	TGTGCCAGCAGTGCCCCCAGCAATCAGCCCCAGCATTTT
TRBJ1-3	-	many	16	TRBV20-1	CSARRGAPNSGNTIYF	TGCAGTGCTAGGAGGGGGGCACCGAACTCTGGAAACACCATATATTTT
TRBJ1-3	TRBD1	many	15	TRBV6-5	CASRYRGPSGNTIYF	TGTGCCAGCAGATACAGGGGTCCCTCTGGAAACACCATATATTTT
TRBJ2-7	TRBD1	many	15	TRBV20-1	CSARDYGTGVHEQYF	TGCAGTGCTAGAGATTACGGGACAGGGGTCCACGAGCAGTACTTC
TRBJ1-3	-	many	14	TRBV7-9	CASSPLISGNTIYF	TGTGCCAGCAGCCCACTTATCTCTGGAAACACCATATATTTT
TRBJ2-5	-	many	14	TRBV4-2	CASSQGNGQETQYF	TGTGCCAGCAGCCAAGGTAACGGGCAAGAGACCCAGTACTTC
TRBJ2-7	-	many	15	TRBV28	CASSGSPGTSYKQYF	TGTGCCAGCAGTGGTTCCCCAGGGACCTCCTACAAGCAGTACTTC
TRBJ1-2	-	many	14	TRBV28	CASSENTPHYGYTF	TGTGCCAGCAGTGAAAATACACCCCACTATGGCTACACCTTC
TRBJ1-2	-	few	17	TRBV4-1	CASSQEGLGRQTYGYTF	TGCGCCAGCAGCCAAGAGGGGCTAGGTAGACAGACCTATGGCTACACCTTC
TRBJ2-7	TRBD1	many	13	TRBV20-1	CSASSGTGGEQYF	TGCAGTGCAAGTTCCGGGACAGGGGGCGAGCAGTACTTC
TRBJ2-5	-	many	9	TRBV29-1	CSVEETQYF	TGCAGCGTTGAAGAGACCCAGTACTTC
TRBJ1-1	-	many	18	TRBV6-4	CASSAHAGTTNGRTEAFF	TGTGCCAGCAGTGCTCACGCCGGGACCACTAACGGGAGGACTGAAGCTTTCTTT
TRBJ1-1	-	few	15	TRBV3-1	CASSLSTLLNTEAFF	TGTGCCAGCAGCCTATCGACACTCTTGAACACTGAAGCTTTCTTT
TRBJ2-5	-	many	16	TRBV7-8	CASSLAPDRWLSGQYF	TGTGCCAGCAGCTTAGCTCCGGACCGGTGGCTGAGTGGCCAGTACTTC
TRBJ1-1	-	many	15	TRBV12-3/TRBV12-4	CASSFIFGERTEAFF	TGTGCCAGCAGTTTTATCTTTGGGGAGAGGACTGAAGCTTTCTTT
TRBJ2-7	TRBD2	many	16	TRBV5-1	CASSLGLAGISYEQYF	TGCGCCAGCAGCTTGGGTCTAGCGGGGATCTCCTACGAGCAGTACTTC
TRBJ2-2	-	few	14	TRBV30	CAWRAVTNTGELFF	TGTGCCTGGAGGGCGGTAACAAACACCGGGGAGCTGTTTTTT
TRBJ2-7	TRBD2	-	15	TRBV2	CASSPTGTSDHEQYF	TGTGCCAGCAGTCCTACCGGGACTAGCGATCACGAGCAGTACTTC
TRBJ1-1	-	many	13	TRBV7-2	CASSQRGTAEAFF	TGTGCCAGCAGCCAACGCGGAACGGCTGAAGCTTTCTTT
TRBJ1-5	-	many	17	TRBV4-1	CASSQDWLQDSNQPQHF	TGCGCCAGCAGCCAAGATTGGTTGCAGGATAGCAATCAGCCCCAGCATTTT
TRBJ1-5	TRBD1	-	15	TRBV29-1	CSVLGTGDSNQPQHF	TGCAGCGTTCTTGGGACAGGGGATAGCAATCAGCCCCAGCATTTT
TRBJ2-7	-	many	13	TRBV7-2	CASSFSATYEQYF	TGTGCCAGCAGCTTTTCGGCGACCTACGAGCAGTACTTC
TRBJ1-3	TRBD1	-	14	TRBV4-2	CASSPTGMGNTIYF	TGTGCCAGCAGCCCGACAGGGATGGGAAACACCATATATTTT
TRBJ2-7	-	many	14	TRBV29-1	CSVGVGGLGYEQYF	TGCAGCGTTGGGGTTGGAGGGTTAGGCTACGAGCAGTACTTC
TRBJ2-2	TRBD1	many	18	TRBV6-2/TRBV6-3	CASSYLGRDRGVTGELFF	TGTGCCAGCAGTTACTTGGGGAGGGACAGGGGAGTCACCGGGGAGCTGTTTTTT
TRBJ1-5	-	few	15	TRBV19	CASRGGGASNQPQHF	TGTGCCAGTAGAGGAGGGGGGGCTAGCAATCAGCCCCAGCATTTT